These T cell receptor beta chains were read from a single sample in a study of CD8+CD57+ T cells in acquired aplastic anemia. TCRdb reprocessed the reads via MiXCR and lists one record per CDR3 protein. The sample records roughly 160,000 distinct CDR3 sequences, 40% to 55% being singletons. Input material: sorted CD4+, CD8+, or CD8+CD57+ T cells (not recorded which) from PBMCs. The receptor set was obtained from a human donor with aplastic anemia. Both conserved end residues are part of each CDR3. D genes are given only for firm matches. Size is omitted from some rows. Given values are once, few, many or a class for expanded clones.

>.|.|TRBV10-3|TRBJ1-1
TGTGCCGTCAGCCTAGGAGGGGGGACTGAAGCTTTCTTT
CAVSLGGGTEAFF
>.|.|TRBV15|TRBJ2-3
TGTGCCACCAGCAGAGCCGGGGGAGAAGATACGCAGTATTTT
CATSRAGGEDTQYF
>TRBD1|many|TRBV20-1|TRBJ2-4
TGCAGTGCGACCTGGACAGGGGTTGAGCAAGCCAAAAACATTCAGTACTTC
CSATWTGVEQAKNIQYF
>.|many|TRBV19|TRBJ1-3
TGTGCCAGTAGTATAGGTCGTGACAGGTACTTCTCTGGAAACACCATATATTTT
CASSIGRDRYFSGNTIYF
>TRBD1|.|TRBV19|TRBJ1-4
TGTGCCAGTACACTAACGGGACAGGGACATGAAAAACTGTTTTTT
CASTLTGQGHEKLFF
>.|.|TRBV29-1|TRBJ2-3
TGCAGCGTTGGGGGAGGAGGGGCCCCCACAGATACGCAGTATTTT
CSVGGGGAPTDTQYF
>.|many|TRBV6-1|TRBJ1-2
TGTGCCAGCAGTGCTCAAGGCATCGCGATCTATGGCTACACCTTC
CASSAQGIAIYGYTF
>TRBD2|many|TRBV20-1|TRBJ2-3
TGCAGTGCTAGTTCTACGGCGGGAGTGCCAGATACGCAGTATTTT
CSASSTAGVPDTQYF
>TRBD1|.|TRBV10-1|TRBJ1-5
TGCGCCAGCAGTTTAACGACAGGGGGGGATCAGCCCCAGCATTTT
CASSLTTGGDQPQHF
>.|.|TRBV4-1|TRBJ1-5
TGCGCCAGCAGCCAAGATTGGCGAGGCAATCAGCCCCAGCATTTT
CASSQDWRGNQPQHF
>.|few|TRBV2|TRBJ1-1
TGTGCCAGCAGTGAATACCCAGGGAACACTGAAGCTTTCTTT
CASSEYPGNTEAFF